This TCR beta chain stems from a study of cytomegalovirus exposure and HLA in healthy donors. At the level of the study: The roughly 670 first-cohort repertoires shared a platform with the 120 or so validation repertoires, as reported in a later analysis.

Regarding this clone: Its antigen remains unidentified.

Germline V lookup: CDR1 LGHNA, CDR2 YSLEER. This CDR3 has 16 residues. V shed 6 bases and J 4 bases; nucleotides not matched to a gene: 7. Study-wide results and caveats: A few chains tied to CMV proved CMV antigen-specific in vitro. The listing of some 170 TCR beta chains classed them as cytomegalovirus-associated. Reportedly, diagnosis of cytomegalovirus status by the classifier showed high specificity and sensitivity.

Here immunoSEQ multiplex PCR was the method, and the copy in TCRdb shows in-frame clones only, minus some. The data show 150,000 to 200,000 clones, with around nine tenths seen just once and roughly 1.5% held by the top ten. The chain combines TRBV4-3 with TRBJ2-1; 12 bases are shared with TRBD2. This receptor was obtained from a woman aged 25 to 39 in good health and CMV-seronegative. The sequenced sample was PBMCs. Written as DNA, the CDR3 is TGCGCCAGCAGTCCTCCGGGACTAGCGGGTTACAATGAGCAGTTCTTC. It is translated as CASSPPGLAGYNEQFF.